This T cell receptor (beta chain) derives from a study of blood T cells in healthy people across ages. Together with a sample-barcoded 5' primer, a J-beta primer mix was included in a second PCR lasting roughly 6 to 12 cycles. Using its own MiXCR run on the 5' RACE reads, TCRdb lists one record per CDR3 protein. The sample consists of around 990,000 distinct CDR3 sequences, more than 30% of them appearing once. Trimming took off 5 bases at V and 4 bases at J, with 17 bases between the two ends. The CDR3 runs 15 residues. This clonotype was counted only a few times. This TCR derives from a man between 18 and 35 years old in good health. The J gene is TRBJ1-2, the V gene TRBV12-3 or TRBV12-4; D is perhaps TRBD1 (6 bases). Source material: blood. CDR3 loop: CASSPVRAGVYGYTF. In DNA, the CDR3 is TGTGCCAGCAGTCCCGTGAGGGCAGGGGTCTATGGCTACACCTTC.